The clone carrying this T cell receptor beta chain was detected only a few times. Its antigen remains unknown. Checkpoint therapy with ipilimumab 1 mg/kg began 14 to 28 days after transplant. Patients got 3 mg/kg IV nivolumab weeks 1, 4, 7, 10, then biweekly through week 26. This specimen belongs to a study of ipilimumab plus nivolumab after autologous stem cell transplantation. Turning to the study itself: Myeloma patients were high-risk transplant-naive or relapsed within 3 years of first autologous transplant.

Between the trimmed V and J ends, which lost 2 bases and 0 bases, there was a span of 12 bases. Germline CDR1 and CDR2: MNHNS and SASEGT. The CDR3 contains 16 residues. The table came from immunoSEQ multiplex PCR; TCRdb's copy has only in-frame clones and leaves some out. The sample contains about 9,500 clones, 67% of which appear only once. Whole-study findings and limits: TCR repertoire, Treg phenotype and gut microbiota reportedly support more study of this approach.

The input for sequencing was PBMCs, taken in a trial of ipilimumab plus nivolumab as post-transplant consolidation. This TCR was recovered from a female donor with multiple myeloma. The chain has TRBV6-1 and TRBJ2-3, with D possibly matching TRBD2 (5 bases). In DNA form, the CDR3 reads TGTGCCAGCAGTGAAATAACTAGTTTGAGCACAGATACGCAGTATTTT. It translates to CASSEITSLSTDTQYF.